The 6 T cell receptor beta chains listed next were all sequenced from one sample in a study of Graves' ophthalmopathy and Graves' hyperthyroidism. TCR beta CDR3 amplification used RNA transcripts. Second-round multiplex PCR followed a first-round RT-PCR using HTBI primers. TCRdb analysed the multiplex PCR reads with MiXCR anew, one entry per CDR3 protein. Among about 550,000 distinct CDR3 sequences listed, roughly 40% were seen once. Sequences were obtained from peripheral blood or thyroid tissue (not recorded which). Every receptor here comes from an adult man with Graves' hyperthyroidism.

This clonotype occurred many times. J is TRBJ1-2 and V is TRBV9, with D possibly matching TRBD1 (5 bases). V dropped 4 bases and J dropped 4 bases, with 17 bases sitting between them. Germline loops: CDR1 SGDLS, CDR2 YYNGEE. This CDR3 spans 15 amino acids. DNA of the CDR3: TGTGCCAGCAGCCCGCGGGGGGGGGTGGGCTATGGCTACACCTTC. Its translation is CASSPRGGVGYGYTF. Full variable domain (missing parts from reference TRBV9 and TRBJ1-2): DSGVTQTPKHLITATGQRVTLRCSPRSGDLSVYWYQQSLDQGLQFLIQYYNGEERAKGNILERFSAQQFPDLHSELNLSSLELGDSALYFCASSPRGGVGYGYTFGSGTRLTVV.

Comments on this clonotype: This could be a read error, since a much larger clone is one nucleotide away. This CDR3 fails to terminate in the conserved phenylalanine or tryptophan, so it likely reflects a read error. No DNA is shown, since the ends of the CDR3 on it are uncertain; the CDR3 is the one TCRdb lists. This chain uses TRBV19 with TRBJ2-7. Per germline, CDR1 LNHDA and CDR2 SQIVND (reference sequence). Inclusive of both ends, the CDR3 amounts to 8 amino acids. This chain's CDR3 is CASSSSYL.

There are many counts of this clonotype. In DNA, the CDR3 is TGCGCCAGCTCCAGGGACACCCACGAGCAGTACTTC. This encodes CASSRDTHEQYF. The chain links TRBV10-1 to TRBJ2-7, with D possibly TRBD1 on 6 matching bases. The germline CDR1 and CDR2 sequences are WNHNN and SYGVQD (reference sequence). There are 12 residues in the CDR3. Trimming pared 8 bases from V and 5 bases from J, leaving 13 bases between.

The chain combines TRBV20-1 with TRBJ2-6; D might be TRBD1 (5 bases). The CDR3 spans 16 residues. Germline CDR1 and CDR2: DFQATT and SNEGSKA (reference sequence). The V gene lost 1 base and the J gene lost 0 bases, with 10 bases spanning the gap. In DNA form, the CDR3 reads TGCAGTGCTAGAGGGGATAGGGGCTCTGGGGCCAACGTCCTGACTTTC. This encodes CSARGDRGSGANVLTF.

This clonotype was detected many times. The chain recombines TRBV15 with TRBJ1-1; maybe TRBD1 (5 bases). Trimming shortened V by 0 bases and J by 2 bases, and 10 bases separated the two germline ends. The CDR3 is 15 amino acids. The germline gives CDR1 LNHNV, CDR2 YYDKDF (reference sequence). CDR3 sequence (DNA): TGTGCCACCAGCAGAGATAAAAGGGGAAACACTGAAGCTTTCTTT. Protein: CATSRDKRGNTEAFF.

This clonotype was counted at least ten times. The rearrangement uses TRBV24-1 and TRBJ2-1; perhaps TRBD2 as D (6 bases). V was trimmed by 8 bases and J by 0 bases, leaving 10 bases between them. Germline V gene sequence: CDR1 KGHDR, CDR2 SFDVKD. The CDR3 runs 14 residues. For the CDR3, the DNA is TGTGCCACCAACGACGGGAGCTCCTACAATGAGCAGTTCTTC. Protein product: CATNDGSSYNEQFF.